A single sample gave rise to the 28 T cell receptor beta chains below, sequenced in a study of beta chain features in type 1 diabetes. The whole isolated RNA underwent reverse transcription, so sequencing captured expressed TCRB transcripts. Only in-frame clones appear in the TCRdb table, and some are missing; sequencing was by immunoSEQ multiplex PCR. The sample lists approximately 730,000 clones; 13% were seen once. Their recognized antigens are unknown. Overall study results and limits: Across all four CD4+ subsets, people with type 1 diabetes showed modestly shorter TCRB CDR3s.

The specimen sequenced was naive CD4+ T cells from blood. The receptors originated from a man in his late teens or twenties with type 1 diabetes.

The V gene is TRBV18, the J gene TRBJ2-5; D gene ambiguous. V gave up 2 bases and J gave up 3 bases, with 4 bases separating them. The length of the CDR3 is 12 residues. The germline V gene has CDR1 KGHSH and CDR2 LQKENI. In DNA form, the CDR3 reads TGTGCCAGCTCACCAAAGAAAGAGACCCAGTACTTC. This codes for CASSPKKETQYF.

This clone has more than one count but fewer than ten. This sequence joins TRBV10-3 and TRBJ2-2; D is possibly TRBD1 (5 bases). The ends were cut back, 0 bases at V and 2 bases at J, with 10 bases in the middle. This CDR3 is 16 amino acids long. Germline V gene lookup returns CDR1 ENHRY and CDR2 SYGVKD. The CDR3 DNA sequence: TGTGCCATCAGTGAGTCCACAGGTGGAAACACCGGGGAGCTGTTTTTT. This encodes CAISESTGGNTGELFF.

The chain recombines TRBV5-1 with TRBJ2-5, with D possibly TRBD1 on 6 matching bases. There are 15 residues in the CDR3. Looked up from germline, CDR1 is SGHRS and CDR2 is YFSETQ. V lost 5 bases and J lost 1, with 15 bases in between. This CDR3 reads CASRDGTGSQETQYF. The DNA of the CDR3 is TGCGCCAGCAGGGATGGCACAGGGAGCCAAGAGACCCAGTACTTC.

This clone was recorded a few times. The V call is TRBV30, the J call TRBJ2-5; D remains ambiguous. Trimming took 0 bases from V and 4 from J, leaving 9 bases between them. Germline CDR1 is GTSNPN and CDR2 is SVGIG (reference sequence). This CDR3 is 13 amino acids long. CDR3 amino acids: CAWSVGRVETQYF. CDR3 in DNA: TGTGCCTGGAGTGTAGGGCGAGTAGAGACCCAGTACTTC.

This clone was observed a few times. The chain uses TRBV10-3 and TRBJ1-4; no firm D call. Germline loops: CDR1 ENHRY, CDR2 SYGVKD. Trimming removed 0 bases at V and 4 bases at J, with 6 bases between. This CDR3 is built from 14 residues. The CDR3 DNA reads as TGTGCCATCAGTGAGTCTGCCCGTAATGAAAAACTGTTTTTT. It is translated as CAISESARNEKLFF.

This clone showed up just a few times. The chain is built from TRBV10-2 and TRBJ2-5; perhaps D is TRBD1 or TRBD2 (5 bases each). V dropped 2 bases and J dropped 9 bases, with 16 bases sitting between them. The CDR3 has 14 residues. Germline V gene sequence: CDR1 WSHSY, CDR2 SAAADI. CDR3 in amino acids: CASSETGAVGAQYF. CDR3 nucleotide sequence: TGCGCCAGCAGTGAGACCGGGGCGGTGGGAGCCCAGTACTTC.

CDR3 amino acids: CASSFTGPPNTEAFF. The DNA of the CDR3 is TGTGCCAGCAGTTTTACGGGCCCTCCGAACACTGAAGCTTTCTTT. The J gene is TRBJ1-1, the V gene TRBV27; D not certain. Trimming stripped 3 bases from V and 1 base from J, with 12 bases between. Germline V CDR1 and CDR2: MNHEY, SMNVEV (reference sequence). This CDR3 has 15 residues.

This clone was seen a handful of times. The chain joins TRBV11-2 to TRBJ2-5; D perhaps matches TRBD1 (6 bases). Germline assignment: CDR1 SGHAT and CDR2 FQNNGV. The CDR3 length is 16 residues. Trimming removed 3 bases from V and 2 bases from J, with 16 bases in between. CDR3 sequence (DNA): TGTGCCAGCAGCTTCCTCACGGGTAGGGGGCAAGAGACCCAGTACTTC. Translated, it gives CASSFLTGRGQETQYF.

Only a few counts were recorded for this clone. The chain couples TRBV30 to TRBJ1-2; D not certain. From germline, CDR1 is GTSNPN and CDR2 SVGIG (reference sequence). With 4 bases removed from V and 2 bases from J, the gap between germline ends came to 11 bases. This CDR3 is built from 13 residues. DNA of the CDR3: TGTGCCTGGACCCACTCAGGAAACTATGGCTACACCTTC. This encodes CAWTHSGNYGYTF.

This chain connects TRBV10-1 to TRBJ2-7; D is perhaps TRBD1 (6 bases). V was trimmed by 8 bases and J by 4 bases, leaving 15 bases between them. The CDR3 loop spans 13 amino acids. The germline CDR1 and CDR2 sequences are WNHNN and SYGVQD (reference sequence). The CDR3 bases are TGCGCCAGCTCCGGGACAACTGGATACGAGCAGTACTTC. This sequence encodes CASSGTTGYEQYF.

In its sample, this clone was seen a few times. This chain uses TRBV9 with TRBJ1-2; no clear D. CDR1 and CDR2 from the germline V gene are SGDLS and YYNGEE. This CDR3 is 15 amino acids long. V lost 2 bases and J lost 0, with 11 bases in between. DNA for the CDR3: TGTGCCAGCAGCGTCCTACAGACGACTAACTATGGCTACACCTTC. Translating it yields CASSVLQTTNYGYTF. Looking up the rest from reference TRBV9 and TRBJ1-2 gives the full variable domain: DSGVTQTPKHLITATGQRVTLRCSPRSGDLSVYWYQQSLDQGLQFLIQYYNGEERAKGNILERFSAQQFPDLHSELNLSSLELGDSALYFCASSVLQTTNYGYTFGSGTRLTVV.

The chain employs TRBV18 and TRBJ1-2, with 11 bases that match TRBD1. V gave up 6 bases and J gave up 5 bases; unmatched junction bases: 5. Germline CDR1 is KGHSH and CDR2 is LQKENI. The CDR3 sequence is 14 residues long. The CDR3 sequence is CASSQDRGLYGYTF. The CDR3 nucleotides read TGTGCCAGCTCCCAGGACAGGGGGCTTTATGGCTACACCTTC.

This clone was seen only a few times. In the same sample, other DNA sequences code for this CDR3. The V and J genes are TRBV7-9 and TRBJ2-7; D unresolved. Germline V gene sequence: CDR1 SEHNR, CDR2 FQNEAQ (reference sequence). Trimming left V 2 bases short and J 3 bases short, with 5 bases between. The CDR3 extends over 12 amino acids. The CDR3 DNA follows: TGTGCCAGCAGCTTATCGGGCTACGAGCAGTACTTC. It yields the protein CASSLSGYEQYF.

The chain employs TRBV11-2 and TRBJ2-3; the D is unclear. V was cut by 3 bases and J by 5 bases, with 6 bases left in between. The CDR3 spans 12 residues. Germline V gene sequence: CDR1 SGHAT, CDR2 FQNNGV. This CDR3 is CASSFYKDTQYF. The CDR3 DNA reads as TGTGCCAGCAGCTTCTACAAAGATACGCAGTATTTT.

J is TRBJ2-1 and V is TRBV29-1, with 11 positions matching TRBD2. With 5 bases clipped from V and 6 bases from J, the junction kept 3 bases outside the gene matches. Germline lookup yields CDR1 SQVTM and CDR2 ANQGSEA. The CDR3 is made up of 13 amino acids. For the CDR3, the DNA is TGCAGCGTTTTAGCGGGGGGGGTCAATGAGCAGTTCTTC. This translates into CSVLAGGVNEQFF.

The chain is built from TRBV6-5 and TRBJ2-3; D gene unclear. Germline values: CDR1 MNHEY, CDR2 SVGAGI. The CDR3 extends over 12 amino acids. V was trimmed by 9 bases and J by 1 base, leaving 8 bases between them. DNA of the CDR3: TGTGCCAGTGGGGTCCGCACAGATACGCAGTATTTT. This sequence encodes CASGVRTDTQYF.

This clone was detected only a few times. This chain connects TRBV29-1 to TRBJ2-7; D tentatively reads TRBD1 or TRBD2 (5 bases each). The CDR3 contains 13 residues. CDR1 and CDR2 from the germline V gene are SQVTM and ANQGSEA. V lost 7 bases to trimming and J lost 4 bases, with 17 bases between them. CDR3 loop: CSAKTPGPYEQYF. The CDR3 DNA reads TGCAGCGCCAAAACCCCGGGACCATACGAGCAGTACTTC.

This clone has just a few counts. The rearrangement links TRBV6-6 to TRBJ1-1; D possibly corresponds to TRBD1 (6 bases). V was cut by 6 bases and J by 4 bases, with 9 bases left in between. CDR3 length: 12 residues. Germline V gene sequence: CDR1 MNHNY, CDR2 SVGAGI (reference sequence). The CDR3 is CASSRGGTEAFF. The CDR3 DNA follows: TGTGCCAGCAGCCGAGGGGGCACTGAAGCTTTCTTT.

CDR3 coding DNA: TGTGCCAGCAGTTCGGACAGGGGTCAGCCCCAGCATTTT. Translating it yields CASSSDRGQPQHF. The chain uses TRBV7-9 and TRBJ1-5; 9 bases align to TRBD1. After removal of 6 bases from V and 6 bases from J, the junction contained 3 bases not matched to a gene. The germline V gene has CDR1 SEHNR and CDR2 FQNEAQ (reference sequence). This CDR3 spans 13 amino acids.

This clone was observed a few times. The V call is TRBV30, the J call TRBJ2-1; 11 nucleotides line up with TRBD2. This CDR3 region has 15 residues. The germline CDR1 and CDR2 sequences are GTSNPN and SVGIG (reference sequence). Trimming cost V 4 bases and J 5 bases; bases outside gene matches: 7. The CDR3 reads CAWNQLAGGHNEQFF. The CDR3 nucleotides are TGTGCCTGGAACCAGCTAGCGGGGGGACACAATGAGCAGTTCTTC.

This clone was found a few times. V usage is TRBV7-7 and J usage is TRBJ2-2; TRBD2 matches 10 bases. Germline V gene lookup returns CDR1 SSHAT and CDR2 FNYEAQ (reference sequence). This CDR3 spans 17 amino acids. Trimming removed 2 bases from V and 5 bases from J; junction bases left unmatched: 8. The CDR3 bases are TGTGCCAGCAGCTTAACTACAGCTAGCGGGGGTACCGGGGAGCTGTTTTTT. Protein product: CASSLTTASGGTGELFF.

CDR3 coding DNA: TGTGCCAGCAGGGAAACGGCCCCCCCTCTGGGTGAGCAGTTCTTC. Its protein is CASRETAPPLGEQFF. This chain joins TRBV7-9 and TRBJ2-1; unclear D gene. V lost 6 bases to trimming and J lost 9 bases, with 21 bases between them. CDR3 length equals 15 residues. CDR1 SEHNR and CDR2 FQNEAQ come from the germline V gene (reference sequence).

This clone has just a few counts. The J gene is TRBJ1-5, the V gene TRBV30; TRBD1 aligns across 7 bases. CDR3 length: 14 amino acids. Germline CDR1 reads GTSNPN; CDR2 reads SVGIG (reference sequence). Germline trimming cut 3 bases from V and 3 bases from J; bases unmatched to any gene: 5. The CDR3 sequence is CAWSAGQYNQPQHF. The CDR3, as DNA: TGTGCCTGGAGCGCGGGACAGTACAATCAGCCCCAGCATTTT.

This clone was found a few times. V gene TRBV30 combines with J gene TRBJ1-1; D remains ambiguous. This CDR3 spans 13 amino acids. The germline V and J ends were trimmed by 3 bases and 6 bases, with 14 bases remaining between them. Germline CDR1 GTSNPN, CDR2 SVGIG (reference sequence). CDR3 DNA sequence: TGTGCCTGGAGCATGCAGGCGGTCCCTGAAGCTTTCTTT. This translates into CAWSMQAVPEAFF.

This clone has only a few counts. This sequence joins TRBV30 and TRBJ1-4, with 7 bases fitting TRBD1. Germline values: CDR1 GTSNPN, CDR2 SVGIG (reference sequence). The CDR3 is 13 amino acids. J was trimmed by 10 bases and V by 1 base; bases with no gene match: 6. This CDR3 reads CAWSGQGSGKLFF. In DNA form, the CDR3 reads TGTGCCTGGAGTGGACAGGGCTCCGGAAAACTGTTTTTT.

CDR3 DNA: TGCGCCAGCAGCCCAACTAGCGGGGGAGGACCCTACGAGCAGTACTTC. Amino acids: CASSPTSGGGPYEQYF. This chain joins TRBV5-1 and TRBJ2-7; 11 bases line up with TRBD2. This CDR3 has 16 residues. CDR1 is SGHRS, CDR2 YFSETQ, per germline. Unmatched junction bases numbered 8, after V lost 4 bases and J lost 2 bases.

For this clone: This same CDR3 is encoded by further DNA sequences in the sample. The chain employs TRBV5-1 and TRBJ1-1; 7 nucleotides agree with TRBD1. This CDR3 has 13 residues. The junction had 6 bases not matched to a gene; V was cut back by 5 bases and J by 5 bases. Germline loops: CDR1 SGHRS, CDR2 YFSETQ. This chain's CDR3 is CASSPTGDTEAFF. The CDR3 DNA reads as TGCGCCAGCAGTCCAACAGGGGATACTGAAGCTTTCTTT.

The sample holds a few counts of this clone. The rearrangement joins TRBV7-6 to TRBJ2-4; 8 positions match TRBD1. The CDR3 covers 17 residues. Trimming cost V 5 bases and J 2 bases; bases outside gene matches: 11. CDR1 is SGHVS, CDR2 FNYEAQ, per germline. CDR3 DNA: TGTGCCAGCAGCCCGGGTGACTCAGGGGGCACCAAAAACATTCAGTACTTC. This sequence encodes CASSPGDSGGTKNIQYF.